The rows below give T cell receptor beta chains drawn from one sample of a study of T cell responses to AZD1222 COVID-19 vaccine. Clones were read by immunoSEQ multiplex PCR, and TCRdb kept only the in-frame ones, dropping some. The sample includes 150,000 to 200,000 clones, 70% to 90% of them seen just once. The sample in question was peripheral blood, obtained 28 days after the second AZD1222 dose. These receptors came from an adult who received the AZD1222 COVID-19 vaccine. Each CDR3 is given with its conserved first and last residue. Fields, in order: J gene, V gene, clone size, D gene, CDR3 DNA, CDR3 protein. A D gene is named only where the DNA matches it firmly. Clone size appears in some rows only: once, few, many, or a class for an expanded clone.

J: TRBJ1-2; V: TRBV18; size: -; D: -; DNA: TGTGCCAGCTCACCACTACAGATTAACTATGGCTACACCTTC; CDR3: CASSPLQINYGYTF
J: TRBJ2-7; V: TRBV18; size: once; D: -; DNA: TGTGCCAGCTCACCCCGGCCGGGACAATCCCTCGAGCAGTACTTC; CDR3: CASSPRPGQSLEQYF
J: TRBJ2-7; V: TRBV6-5; size: -; D: TRBD2; DNA: TGTGCCAGCAGTTACTCCGGGACTAGCGGACCCTACGAGCAGTACTTC; CDR3: CASSYSGTSGPYEQYF
J: TRBJ1-5; V: TRBV10-3; size: -; D: -; DNA: TGTGCCATCAGTGAGAACAGCAATCAGCCCCAGCATTTT; CDR3: CAISENSNQPQHF
J: TRBJ2-7; V: TRBV7-9; size: -; D: -; DNA: TGTGCCAGCAGCTTACACAGCTACGAGCAGTACTTC; CDR3: CASSLHSYEQYF
J: TRBJ1-1; V: TRBV4-1; size: few; D: TRBD1; DNA: TGCGCCAGCAGCCACCTTGGACAGGGGGTTACTGAAGCTTTCTTT; CDR3: CASSHLGQGVTEAFF
J: TRBJ1-2; V: TRBV4-3; size: -; D: -; DNA: TGCGCCAGCAGCCAAGGGCAGGTGGCAGGCGGCTACACCTTC; CDR3: CASSQGQVAGGYTF
J: TRBJ2-1; V: TRBV7-2; size: once; D: -; DNA: TGTGCCAGCAGCTTAGCACCGGACAGAAACAATGAGCAGTTCTTC; CDR3: CASSLAPDRNNEQFF
J: TRBJ2-3; V: TRBV7-9; size: -; D: TRBD2; DNA: TGTGCCAGCAGCTCGCCGCAGCGGGGGGTAACAGATACGCAGTATTTT; CDR3: CASSSPQRGVTDTQYF
J: TRBJ2-7; V: TRBV28; size: -; D: -; DNA: TGTGCCAGCAGTTTCAATTCGGGGCCCGGAGTGCAGTACTTC; CDR3: CASSFNSGPGVQYF
J: TRBJ2-1; V: TRBV5-8; size: -; D: -; DNA: TGTGCCAGCAGCTTCGGCGCAGGGACCTACAATGAGCAGTTCTTC; CDR3: CASSFGAGTYNEQFF
J: TRBJ1-2; V: TRBV5-1; size: -; D: -; DNA: TGCGCCAGCAGCCTTCCCGATGACTATGGCTACACCTTC; CDR3: CASSLPDDYGYTF
J: TRBJ1-2; V: TRBV6-5; size: -; D: -; DNA: TGTGCCAGCAGCTCCGCAGGTCTCCTCGCGCATGGCTACACCTTC; CDR3: CASSSAGLLAHGYTF
J: TRBJ1-6; V: TRBV6-6; size: -; D: -; DNA: TGTGCCACCCAGAGACAGGAGCTATATAATTCACCCCTCCACTTT; CDR3: CATQRQELYNSPLHF
J: TRBJ2-3; V: TRBV10-3; size: -; D: TRBD2; DNA: TGTGCCATCAGTGAAGGACTAGGCACAGATACGCAGTATTTT; CDR3: CAISEGLGTDTQYF
J: TRBJ2-7; V: TRBV4-2; size: -; D: -; DNA: TGTGCCAGCAGCCAAGGTAGGGGGTGGTCCTACGAGCAGTACTTC; CDR3: CASSQGRGWSYEQYF
J: TRBJ1-2; V: TRBV28; size: once; D: -; DNA: TGTGCCAGCAGTTTAGGGGGCCGTGACTATGGCTACACCTTC; CDR3: CASSLGGRDYGYTF
J: TRBJ2-7; V: TRBV4-3; size: -; D: -; DNA: TGCGCCAGCAGCCAAGAGCACCTCTACGAGCAGTACTTC; CDR3: CASSQEHLYEQYF
J: TRBJ1-2; V: TRBV9; size: -; D: -; DNA: TGTGCCAGCAGCGTAGCTCCCACAGGAACCTATGGCTACACCTTC; CDR3: CASSVAPTGTYGYTF
J: TRBJ2-5; V: TRBV3-1/TRBV3-2; size: once; D: -; DNA: TGTGCCAGCAGCCGCCCAGTTGGAGAGACCCAGTACTTC; CDR3: CASSRPVGETQYF
J: TRBJ1-1; V: TRBV3-1/TRBV3-2; size: -; D: TRBD1; DNA: TGTGCCAGCAGCCGAGGACAGGGGGCAATCAACACTGAAGCTTTCTTT; CDR3: CASSRGQGAINTEAFF
J: TRBJ1-5; V: TRBV27; size: -; D: -; DNA: TGTGCCAGCAGTTTGGCCGGAATGGCTCAGCCCCAGCATTTT; CDR3: CASSLAGMAQPQHF
J: TRBJ1-5; V: TRBV5-1; size: -; D: -; DNA: TGCGCCAGCAGCGACGGACAGACGGGGCAGCCCCAGCATTTT; CDR3: CASSDGQTGQPQHF
J: TRBJ1-6; V: TRBV7-2; size: -; D: TRBD1; DNA: TGTGCCAGCAGCTTAGTTCCGACAGGGGAAGGTTCACCCCTCCACTTT; CDR3: CASSLVPTGEGSPLHF
J: TRBJ1-2; V: TRBV7-8; size: -; D: -; DNA: TGTGCCAGCAGCCGAGACAGTGTCTATGGCTACACCTTC; CDR3: CASSRDSVYGYTF
J: TRBJ1-1; V: TRBV7-3; size: -; D: -; DNA: TGTGCCAGCAGCTTCAACAGTCAAACTGAAGCTTTCTTT; CDR3: CASSFNSQTEAFF
J: TRBJ2-5; V: TRBV7-8; size: -; D: -; DNA: TGTGCCAGCAGCTCCTGGGACGCATACGGCCCAGGAGAGACCCAGTACTTC; CDR3: CASSSWDAYGPGETQYF
J: TRBJ2-7; V: TRBV11-3; size: -; D: -; DNA: TGTGCCAGCAGCCATTTCTCCTACGAGCAGTACTTC; CDR3: CASSHFSYEQYF
J: TRBJ1-5; V: TRBV6-2/TRBV6-3; size: -; D: -; DNA: TGTGCCAGCAGCCAAAACGGGATCATCAATCAGCCCCAGCATTTT; CDR3: CASSQNGIINQPQHF
J: TRBJ2-5; V: TRBV7-3; size: -; D: -; DNA: TGTGCCAGCAGCTTAACCGGGACGTCCCAAGAGACCCAGTACTTC; CDR3: CASSLTGTSQETQYF
J: TRBJ2-1; V: TRBV5-4; size: -; D: -; DNA: TGTGCCAGCAGCTTTACCTACAATGAGCAGTTCTTC; CDR3: CASSFTYNEQFF
J: TRBJ2-7; V: TRBV5-1; size: few; D: -; DNA: TGCGCCAGCAGCTTCGCCGGACGGACTCCCGAGCAGTACTTC; CDR3: CASSFAGRTPEQYF
J: TRBJ1-1; V: TRBV2; size: -; D: TRBD1; DNA: TGTGCCACCCTTATGAACAGGGGAGGCGCTGAAGCTTTCTTT; CDR3: CATLMNRGGAEAFF
J: TRBJ2-6; V: TRBV2; size: -; D: -; DNA: TGTGCCAGCAGTGAAGCGAGAGCTAGCTCTGGGGCCAACGTCCTGACTTTC; CDR3: CASSEARASSGANVLTF
J: TRBJ1-1; V: TRBV30; size: -; D: -; DNA: TGTGCCTGGAGTGTATGGGGTACGAACACTGAAGCTTTCTTT; CDR3: CAWSVWGTNTEAFF